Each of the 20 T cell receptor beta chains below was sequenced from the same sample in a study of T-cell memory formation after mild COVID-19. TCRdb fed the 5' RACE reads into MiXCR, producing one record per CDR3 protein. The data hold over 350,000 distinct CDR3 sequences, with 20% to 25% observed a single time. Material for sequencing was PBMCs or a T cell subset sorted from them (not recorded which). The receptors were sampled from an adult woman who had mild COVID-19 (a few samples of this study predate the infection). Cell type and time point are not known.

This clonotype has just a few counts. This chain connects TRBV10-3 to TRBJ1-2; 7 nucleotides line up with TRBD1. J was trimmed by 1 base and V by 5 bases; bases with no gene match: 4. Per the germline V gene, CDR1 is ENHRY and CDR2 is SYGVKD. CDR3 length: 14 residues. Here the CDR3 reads CAISKTGNNYGYTF. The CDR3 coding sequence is TGTGCCATCAGTAAGACAGGGAATAACTATGGCTACACCTTC.

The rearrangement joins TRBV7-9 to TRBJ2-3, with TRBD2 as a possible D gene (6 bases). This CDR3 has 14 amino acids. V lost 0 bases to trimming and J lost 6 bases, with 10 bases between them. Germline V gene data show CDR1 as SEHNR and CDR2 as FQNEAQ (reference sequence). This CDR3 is CASSLAARGDTQYF. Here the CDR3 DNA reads TGTGCCAGCAGCTTAGCGGCCCGGGGGGATACGCAGTATTTT.

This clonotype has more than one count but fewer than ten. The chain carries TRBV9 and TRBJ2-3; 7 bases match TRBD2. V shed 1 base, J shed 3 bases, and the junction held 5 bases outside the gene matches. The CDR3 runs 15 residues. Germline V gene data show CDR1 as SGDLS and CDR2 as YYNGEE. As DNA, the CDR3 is TGTGCCAGCAGCGTATCGGGGGGTGGAACAGATACGCAGTATTTT. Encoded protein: CASSVSGGGTDTQYF.

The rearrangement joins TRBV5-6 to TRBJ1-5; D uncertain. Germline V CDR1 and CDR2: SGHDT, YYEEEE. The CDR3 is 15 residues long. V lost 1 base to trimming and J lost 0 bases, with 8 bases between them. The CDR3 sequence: CASSLSAASNQPQHF. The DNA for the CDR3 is TGTGCCAGCAGCTTGTCGGCCGCTAGCAATCAGCCCCAGCATTTT.

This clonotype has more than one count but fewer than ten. The CDR3 coding sequence is TGCGCCAGCAGAATAGGGGACAGGAATTCACCCCTCCACTTT. It codes for CASRIGDRNSPLHF. The chain recombines TRBV5-1 with TRBJ1-6; 8 bases align to TRBD1. Germline V gene lookup returns CDR1 SGHRS and CDR2 YFSETQ. The CDR3 has 14 amino acids. Unmatched junction bases numbered 5, after V lost 5 bases and J lost 7 bases.

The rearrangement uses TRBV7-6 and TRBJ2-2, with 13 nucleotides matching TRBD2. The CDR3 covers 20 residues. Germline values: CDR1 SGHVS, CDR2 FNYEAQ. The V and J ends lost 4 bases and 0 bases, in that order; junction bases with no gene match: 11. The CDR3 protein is CASSSPTGLAGLPNTGELFF. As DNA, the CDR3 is TGTGCCAGCAGCTCGCCTACGGGACTAGCGGGGCTTCCGAACACCGGGGAGCTGTTTTTT.

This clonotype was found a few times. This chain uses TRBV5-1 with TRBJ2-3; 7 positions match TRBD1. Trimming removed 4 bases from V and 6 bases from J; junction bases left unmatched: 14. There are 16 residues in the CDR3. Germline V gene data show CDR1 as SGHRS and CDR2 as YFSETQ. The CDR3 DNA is TGCGCCAGCAGCGTTCCTGACAGGGTCCACGCGGATACGCAGTATTTT. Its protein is CASSVPDRVHADTQYF.

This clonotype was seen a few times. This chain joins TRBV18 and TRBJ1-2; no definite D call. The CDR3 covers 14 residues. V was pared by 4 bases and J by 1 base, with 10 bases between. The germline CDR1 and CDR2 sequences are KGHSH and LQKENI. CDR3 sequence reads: CASSREQLNYGYTF. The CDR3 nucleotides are TGTGCCAGCTCACGTGAACAGCTTAACTATGGCTACACCTTC.

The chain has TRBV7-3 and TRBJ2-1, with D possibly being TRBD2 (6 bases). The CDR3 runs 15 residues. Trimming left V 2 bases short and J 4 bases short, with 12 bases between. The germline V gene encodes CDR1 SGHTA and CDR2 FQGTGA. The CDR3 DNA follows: TGTGCCAGCAGCTTACCAGGTAGCGGATACAATGAGCAGTTCTTC. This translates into CASSLPGSGYNEQFF. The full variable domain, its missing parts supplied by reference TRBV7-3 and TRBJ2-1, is GAGVSQTPSNKVTEKGKYVELRCDPISGHTALYWYRQSLGQGPEFLIYFQGTGAADDSGLPNDRFFAVRPEGSVSTLKIQRTERGDSAVYLCASSLPGSGYNEQFFGPGTRLTVL.

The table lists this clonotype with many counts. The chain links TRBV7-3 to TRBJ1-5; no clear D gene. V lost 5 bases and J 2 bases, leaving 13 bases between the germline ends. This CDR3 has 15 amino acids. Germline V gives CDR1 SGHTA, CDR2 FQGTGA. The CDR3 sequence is CASSESDGCNQPQHF. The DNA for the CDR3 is TGTGCCAGCAGCGAATCCGACGGTTGCAATCAGCCCCAGCATTTT.

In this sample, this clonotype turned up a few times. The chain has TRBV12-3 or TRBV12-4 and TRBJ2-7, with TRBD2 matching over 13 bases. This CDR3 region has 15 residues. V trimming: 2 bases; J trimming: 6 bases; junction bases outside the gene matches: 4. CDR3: CASSLTSGGAVEQYF. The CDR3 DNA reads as TGTGCCAGCAGTTTAACTAGCGGGGGGGCCGTCGAGCAGTACTTC.

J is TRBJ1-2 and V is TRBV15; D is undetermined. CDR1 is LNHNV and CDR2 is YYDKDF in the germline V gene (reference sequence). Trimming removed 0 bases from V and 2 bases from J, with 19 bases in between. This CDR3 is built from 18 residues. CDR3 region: CATSRDRGQTATNYGYTF. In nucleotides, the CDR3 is TGTGCCACCAGCAGAGATCGAGGCCAAACGGCCACAAACTATGGCTACACCTTC.

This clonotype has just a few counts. CDR3 protein: CASSPRQGTAFF. In nucleotides, the CDR3 is TGTGCCAGCAGTCCCAGACAGGGAACGGCTTTCTTT. The chain uses TRBV12-3 or TRBV12-4 and TRBJ1-1; the match to TRBD1 covers 7 bases. The CDR3 has 12 amino acids. V trimming: 5 bases; J trimming: 11 bases; junction bases outside the gene matches: 8.

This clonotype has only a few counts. The CDR3 loop is CASSLDLGTGGFNEQFF. CDR3 coding DNA: TGTGCCAGCAGCTTGGATCTGGGGACAGGGGGCTTCAATGAGCAGTTCTTC. The V call is TRBV5-5, the J call TRBJ2-1, with 12 nucleotides matching TRBD1. The V gene's germline CDR1 is SGHKS and CDR2 YYEKEE (reference sequence). The length of the CDR3 is 17 residues. The V and J ends lost 0 bases and 6 bases, in that order; junction bases with no gene match: 7.

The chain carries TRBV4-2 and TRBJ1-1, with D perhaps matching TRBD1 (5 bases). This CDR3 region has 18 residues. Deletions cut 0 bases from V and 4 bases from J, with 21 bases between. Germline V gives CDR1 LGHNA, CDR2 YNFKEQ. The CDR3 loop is CASSQDLIWRQGGTEAFF. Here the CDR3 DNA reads TGTGCCAGCAGCCAAGATCTTATTTGGAGGCAGGGAGGCACTGAAGCTTTCTTT.

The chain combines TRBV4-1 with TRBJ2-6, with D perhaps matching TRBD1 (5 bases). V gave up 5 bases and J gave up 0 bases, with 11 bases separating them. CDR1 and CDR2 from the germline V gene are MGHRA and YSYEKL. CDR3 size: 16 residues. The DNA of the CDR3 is TGCGCCAGCAGCTTAGACAGCCGCTCTGGGGCCAACGTCCTGACTTTC. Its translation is CASSLDSRSGANVLTF.

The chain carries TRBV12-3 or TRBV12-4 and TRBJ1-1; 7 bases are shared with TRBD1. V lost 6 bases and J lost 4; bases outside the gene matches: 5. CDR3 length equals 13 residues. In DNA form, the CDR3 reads TGTGCCAGCAGAACCACAGGGGTCACTGAAGCTTTCTTT. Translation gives CASRTTGVTEAFF.

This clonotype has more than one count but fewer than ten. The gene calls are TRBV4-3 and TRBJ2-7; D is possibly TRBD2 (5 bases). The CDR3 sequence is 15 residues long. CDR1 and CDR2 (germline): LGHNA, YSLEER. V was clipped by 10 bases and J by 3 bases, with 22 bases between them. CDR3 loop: CATSQDRAGLYEQYF. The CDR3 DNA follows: TGCGCCACAAGCCAAGATAGGGCCGGACTCTACGAGCAGTACTTC.

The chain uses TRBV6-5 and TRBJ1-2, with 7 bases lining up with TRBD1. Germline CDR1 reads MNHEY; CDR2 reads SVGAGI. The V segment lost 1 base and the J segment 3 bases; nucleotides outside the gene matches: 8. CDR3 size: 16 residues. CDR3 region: CASSYYQGTEDYGYTF. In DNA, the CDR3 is TGTGCCAGCAGTTACTATCAGGGGACAGAGGACTATGGCTACACCTTC.

The CDR3 DNA follows: TGCGCCAGCAGCTTGGCTACCGGCAGCACAGATACGCAGTATTTT. This sequence encodes CASSLATGSTDTQYF. The J gene is TRBJ2-3, the V gene TRBV5-1; D gene unclear. V lost 0 bases, J lost 0 bases, and 8 bases lay in between. Germline V lookup: CDR1 SGHRS, CDR2 YFSETQ. The CDR3 has 15 amino acids. The variable domain in full, completed from reference TRBV5-1 and TRBJ2-3, reads KAGVTQTPRYLIKTRGQQVTLSCSPISGHRSVSWYQQTPGQGLQFLFEYFSETQRNKGNFPGRFSGRQFSNSRSEMNVSTLELGDSALYLCASSLATGSTDTQYFGPGTRLTVL.